The 3 T cell receptor beta chains below were found in one sample sequenced in a study of Ad26.COV2.S vaccination and SARS-CoV-2 variants. Treatment described: 19 received Ad26.COV2.S at low or high dose, single or two shots; about 5 received placebo; per-sample allocation not given. Specimen acquisition occurred on day 63 following the initial vaccine or placebo injection. Libraries were prepared by immunoSEQ multiplex PCR; TCRdb keeps only in-frame clonotypes and omits some of them. The sample yields about 320,000 clones, roughly 88% seen once. This specimen was peripheral blood, taken in a trial of Ad26.COV2.S vaccine versus placebo. The receptor source for this set is a person aged 18-65 years who received the Ad26.COV2.S COVID-19 vaccine or a placebo.

The J gene is TRBJ2-3, the V gene TRBV3-1 (or the pseudogene TRBV3-2); the match to TRBD2 covers 7 bases. J was trimmed by 5 bases and V by 3 bases; bases with no gene match: 8. The CDR3 covers 15 residues. Germline values: CDR1 LGHDT, CDR2 YNNKEL (reference sequence). Here the CDR3 DNA reads TGTGCCAGCAGCCAGACGCGGGAGAGCCAAGATACGCAGTATTTT. Residues: CASSQTRESQDTQYF.

The chain joins TRBV4-3 to TRBJ1-1; D is uncertain. There are 17 residues in the CDR3. The germline V gene encodes CDR1 LGHNA and CDR2 YSLEER. Trimming shortened V by 0 bases and J by 1 base, and 15 bases separated the two germline ends. CDR3 nucleotide sequence: TGCGCCAGCAGCCAAGAAAGGATTGACGTACAGAACACTGAAGCTTTCTTT. It specifies CASSQERIDVQNTEAFF.

The J gene is TRBJ2-3, the V gene TRBV4-3; the match to TRBD2 covers 7 bases. The J segment lost 1 base and the V segment lost 1 base, leaving 5 bases of the junction unmatched. This CDR3 is 16 amino acids long. Germline values: CDR1 LGHNA, CDR2 YSLEER. DNA for the CDR3: TGCGCCAGCAGCCAAGTGGCCAGCGGGGGCACAGATACGCAGTATTTT. Its protein is CASSQVASGGTDTQYF.